The T cell receptor (beta chain) described here comes from a study of blood T cell repertoires in COVID-19. Study background: COVID-19 samples collected from the United States, Italy and Spain covered acute and convalescent phases. In each case, the material was cDNA or gDNA derived from T cells, B-cell-depleted T cells, or PBMCs.

Per the original methods: Nucleated cell counts were estimated from reference gene primer amplification. Clones were sequenced by immunoSEQ multiplex PCR, and TCRdb holds only the in-frame ones, with some missing. That table supplies the V and J calls and clone size; D and trimming were determined from the DNA. The sample has over 60,000 clones, over 80% seen once. Source material: peripheral blood. This clonotype originated in an elderly woman with acute or convalescent COVID-19.

The CDR3 loop is CASSVTGAYNEQFF. Written as DNA, the CDR3 is TGTGCCAGCAGCGTGACAGGGGCCTACAATGAGCAGTTCTTC. The rearrangement joins TRBV11-3 to TRBJ2-1; 8 positions agree with TRBD1. The CDR3 is 14 amino acids. Germline lookup yields CDR1 SGHNT and CDR2 YENEEA. With V trimmed by 5 bases and J by 2 bases, 2 bases remained unmatched.